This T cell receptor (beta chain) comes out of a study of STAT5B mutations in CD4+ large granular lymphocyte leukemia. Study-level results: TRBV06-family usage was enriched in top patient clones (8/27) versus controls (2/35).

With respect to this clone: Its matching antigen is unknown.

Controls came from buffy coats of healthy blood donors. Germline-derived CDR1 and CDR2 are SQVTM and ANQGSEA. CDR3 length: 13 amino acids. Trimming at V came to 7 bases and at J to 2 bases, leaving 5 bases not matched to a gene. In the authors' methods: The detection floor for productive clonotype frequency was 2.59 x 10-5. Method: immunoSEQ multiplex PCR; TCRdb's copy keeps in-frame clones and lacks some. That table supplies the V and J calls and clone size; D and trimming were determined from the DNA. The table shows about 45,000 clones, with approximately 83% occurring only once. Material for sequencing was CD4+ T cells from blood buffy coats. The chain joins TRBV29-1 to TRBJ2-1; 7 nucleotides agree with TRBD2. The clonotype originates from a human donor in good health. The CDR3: CSGGLAAYNEQFF. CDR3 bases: TGCAGCGGGGGCCTAGCGGCCTACAATGAGCAGTTCTTC.